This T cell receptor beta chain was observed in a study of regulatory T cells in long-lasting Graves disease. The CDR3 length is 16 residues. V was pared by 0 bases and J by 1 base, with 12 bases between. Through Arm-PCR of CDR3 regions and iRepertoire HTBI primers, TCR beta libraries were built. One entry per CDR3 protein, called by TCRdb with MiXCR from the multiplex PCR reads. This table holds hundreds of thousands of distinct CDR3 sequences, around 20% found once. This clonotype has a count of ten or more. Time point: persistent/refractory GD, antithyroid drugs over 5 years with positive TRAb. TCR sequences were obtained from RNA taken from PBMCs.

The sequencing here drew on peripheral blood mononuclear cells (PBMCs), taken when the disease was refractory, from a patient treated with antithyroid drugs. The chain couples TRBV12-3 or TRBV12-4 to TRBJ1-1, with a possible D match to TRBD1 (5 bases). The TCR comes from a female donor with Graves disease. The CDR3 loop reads CASSLAVGGGNTEAFF. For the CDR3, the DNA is TGTGCCAGCAGTTTAGCGGTGGGGGGAGGGAACACTGAAGCTTTCTTT.